This T cell receptor beta chain appears in the sequencing data of a study of beta chain features in type 1 diabetes. Study-level background: No age, gender or cell yield differences were seen between patients and healthy donors.

Per germline, CDR1 SGHNT and CDR2 YYREEE (reference sequence). The ends were cut back, 7 bases at V and 4 bases at J, with 18 bases in the middle. This CDR3 contains 15 residues. Isolated RNA was reverse transcribed in full, so expressed TCRB transcripts were sequenced. Repertoires were generated with immunoSEQ multiplex PCR, while TCRdb's copy carries only in-frame clones and drops some. The sample records some 150,000 clones, roughly 9.3% being singletons. The V call is TRBV5-4, the J call TRBJ2-1, with D possibly TRBD1 on 9 matching bases. Sequenced input: central memory CD4+ T cells from blood. This receptor was obtained from a woman in her forties in good health. In DNA, the CDR3 is TGTGCCAGCTCCAGCGGGGGACAGGGTTACAATGAGCAGTTCTTC. The encoded protein is CASSSGGQGYNEQFF.